The clone carrying this T cell receptor beta chain was observed a handful of times. Its antigen remains unidentified. The data belong to a study of graft-versus-host responses after intestinal transplantation. Overall study: Transplants given to recipients were multivisceral, liver-intestinal, or isolated intestinal. General observations from the study: Elevated graft-versus-host to host-versus-graft clonal ratios in allografts were recorded for patients with graft-donor T cell macrochimerism. The highest levels of circulating GvH clones went along with early declines in HvG clones after transplant. The marrow of recipients harbored GvH clones, and ileum or blood showed some of them first.

Sequenced by immunoSEQ multiplex PCR; TCRdb stores in-frame clones only, minus some. The data contain tens of thousands of clones, approximately 92% of them singletons. Trimming cost V 0 bases and J 5 bases, with 14 bases left between them. Germline V gene sequence: CDR1 SGDLS, CDR2 YYNGEE. This CDR3 is built from 15 residues. The receptor was isolated from a human patient who received an intestinal transplant, so some T cells may come from the graft donor. The chain has TRBV9 and TRBJ2-5; D may be TRBD2 (5 bases). The sequencing used PBMCs, collected about 260 days after intestinal transplant. The CDR3, as DNA: TGTGCCAGCAGCGTAGGCTTGAGCGGAACGGAGACCCAGTACTTC. It specifies CASSVGLSGTETQYF.